This TCR beta chain was sequenced during a study of blood T cell repertoires in COVID-19. Across 20 to 25 US areas, participants ranged in age from 18 to 89 years. Self-reported history from a screening survey and questionnaire set each donor's cohort. Sequencing used immunoSEQ multiplex PCR; TCRdb keeps in-frame clones, though not all of them. The sample consists of about 400,000 clones, roughly 90% of them appearing once. The CDR3 is made up of 14 amino acids. The V gene lost 7 bases and the J gene lost 3 bases, with 15 bases spanning the gap. In germline, CDR1 is WSHSY, CDR2 SAAADI. The chain is built from TRBV10-2 and TRBJ1-2; no definite D call. Material for sequencing was PBMCs or T cells enriched from blood (not recorded which). This TCR derives from a middle-aged woman with acute COVID-19. The CDR3 is CASTPSGFDYGYTF. The CDR3 DNA sequence: TGCGCCAGCACCCCCAGCGGGTTTGACTATGGCTACACCTTC.